Here is one TCR beta chain with its context. This CDR3 comprises 17 residues. V was pared by 10 bases and J by 0 bases, with 14 bases of the junction left unmatched. CDR1 and CDR2 from the germline V gene are MDHEN and SYDVKM. The data were taken from a study of control samples from healthy donors and cancer patients. Sequenced by immunoSEQ multiplex PCR; TCRdb stores in-frame clones only, minus some. The sample contains about 110,000 clones, around four fifths of which appear only once. The clonotype comes from a man between 18 and 29 years old in good health. Sequenced material: blood. The chain links TRBV28 to TRBJ2-2; 7 bases match TRBD2. The CDR3 loop reads CATGGYEGLANTGELFF. CDR3 bases: TGTGCCACCGGGGGGTATGAGGGCCTAGCGAACACCGGGGAGCTGTTTTTT.